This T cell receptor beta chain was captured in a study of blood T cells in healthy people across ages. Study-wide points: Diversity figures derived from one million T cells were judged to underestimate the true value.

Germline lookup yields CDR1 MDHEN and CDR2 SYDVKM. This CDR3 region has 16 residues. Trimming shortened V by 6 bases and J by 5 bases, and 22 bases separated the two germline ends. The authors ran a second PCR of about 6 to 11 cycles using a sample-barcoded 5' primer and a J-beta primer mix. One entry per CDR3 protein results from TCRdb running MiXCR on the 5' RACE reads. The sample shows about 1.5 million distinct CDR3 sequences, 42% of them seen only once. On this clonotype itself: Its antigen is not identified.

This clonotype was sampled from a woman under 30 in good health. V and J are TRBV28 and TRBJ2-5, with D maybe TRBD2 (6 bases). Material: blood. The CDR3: CASSSVGAGTQETQYF. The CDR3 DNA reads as TGTGCCAGCAGCTCCGTCGGAGCGGGTACCCAGGAGACCCAGTACTTC.